Shown below are 20 T cell receptor beta chains from a single sample sequenced in a study of blood T cell repertoires in COVID-19. Generated by immunoSEQ multiplex PCR, the TCRdb table keeps only in-frame clones and is missing some. Seen here are about 47,000 clones, approximately 86% observed once, and the top ten hold approximately 3%. The specimen sequenced was peripheral blood. These receptors were taken from a man aged 50 to 60 with active COVID-19.

The gene calls are TRBV27 and TRBJ1-2; 9 bases agree with TRBD1. With 5 bases clipped from V and 5 bases from J, the junction kept 6 bases outside the gene matches. From germline, CDR1 is MNHEY and CDR2 SMNVEV (reference sequence). The CDR3 consists of 14 residues. CDR3 sequence: CASSAPGQGYGYTF. CDR3 coding DNA: TGTGCCAGCAGTGCCCCCGGACAGGGGTATGGCTACACCTTC.

This clone was observed a few times. The chain links TRBV29-1 to TRBJ2-7; possible D gene TRBD1, 6 bases. The germline V gene has CDR1 SQVTM and CDR2 ANQGSEA. The CDR3 covers 12 residues. The V end was cut by 7 bases, the J end by 2 bases, with 12 bases between. The CDR3 nucleotides read TGCAGCGCCGTCGGACAGACCTACGAGCAGTACTTC. This translates into CSAVGQTYEQYF.

The chain couples TRBV7-3 to TRBJ1-1; D call uncertain. Germline CDR1 SGHTA, CDR2 FQGTGA. Trimming pared 5 bases from V and 3 bases from J, leaving 13 bases between. The CDR3 consists of 14 residues. This CDR3 reads CASSVGPEDTEAFF. The CDR3 DNA sequence: TGTGCCAGCAGCGTGGGCCCGGAGGACACTGAAGCTTTCTTT.

This clone was recorded only once. The V call is TRBV5-1, the J call TRBJ1-1, with 12 bases lining up with TRBD1. The CDR3 extends over 17 amino acids. Germline V gives CDR1 SGHRS, CDR2 YFSETQ. With 0 bases clipped from V and 0 bases from J, the junction kept 3 bases outside the gene matches. CDR3 in amino acids: CASSLVGTGGLNTEAFF. The CDR3 DNA is TGCGCCAGCAGCTTGGTCGGGACAGGGGGCCTGAACACTGAAGCTTTCTTT.

This chain uses TRBV5-5 with TRBJ2-6; tentative D call: TRBD1 (5 bases). Deletions cut 0 bases from V and 1 base from J, with 14 bases between. CDR3 size: 18 residues. Germline-derived CDR1 and CDR2 are SGHKS and YYEKEE (reference sequence). CDR3 coding DNA: TGTGCCAGCAGCTTGGGGGGTCAGGGTACTTCTGGGGCCAACGTCCTGACTTTC. Its translation is CASSLGGQGTSGANVLTF.

The chain combines TRBV11-2 with TRBJ2-3; TRBD1 aligns across 8 bases. The CDR3 has 15 amino acids. Germline-derived CDR1 and CDR2 are SGHAT and FQNNGV. The CDR3 reads CASGDWTGNTDTQYF. The DNA for the CDR3 is TGTGCTTCGGGGGATTGGACAGGGAACACAGATACGCAGTATTTT.

The gene calls are TRBV6-1 and TRBJ2-7; 11 positions match TRBD2. Germline trimming cut 2 bases from V and 6 bases from J; bases unmatched to any gene: 3. The CDR3 is 14 amino acids. CDR1 and CDR2 (germline): MNHNS, SASEGT. In DNA form, the CDR3 reads TGTGCCAGCAGTGAACCGGGACTAGCGGCCGAGCAGTACTTC. Encoded protein: CASSEPGLAAEQYF.

The chain joins TRBV7-2 to TRBJ1-6; TRBD1 might be the D (6 bases). The germline gives CDR1 SGHTA, CDR2 FQGNSA. V was cut by 5 bases and J by 0 bases, with 17 bases left in between. This CDR3 contains 18 residues. The CDR3 here is CASSPWGHLSSYNSPLHF. CDR3 in DNA: TGTGCCAGCAGCCCGTGGGGACACTTGAGCTCCTATAATTCACCCCTCCACTTT.

The chain uses TRBV5-1 and TRBJ2-7; 11 bases are shared with TRBD2. The CDR3 covers 14 residues. V dropped 5 bases and J dropped 5; count of bases not matched to a gene: 6. Per the germline V gene, CDR1 is SGHRS and CDR2 is YFSETQ. The DNA for the CDR3 is TGCGCCAGCAGGCCACTAGCGGGAGTCAACGAGCAGTACGTC. This codes for CASRPLAGVNEQYV.

This chain uses TRBV29-1 with TRBJ2-2; D may be TRBD1 (5 bases). Looked up from germline, CDR1 is SQVTM and CDR2 is ANQGSEA. Trimming took off 7 bases at V and 4 bases at J, with 10 bases between the two ends. The CDR3 consists of 12 residues. CDR3 bases: TGCAGCGGCGTACAGGTCACCGGGGAGCTGTTTTTT. Protein: CSGVQVTGELFF.

The chain employs TRBV7-2 and TRBJ2-1, with 8 bases aligning to TRBD2. V gave up 4 bases and J gave up 8 bases; unmatched junction bases: 10. Germline-derived CDR1 and CDR2 are SGHTA and FQGNSA. The CDR3 has 15 residues. CDR3 loop: CASSSHSGTGDEQFF. As DNA, the CDR3 is TGTGCCAGCAGCTCTCATAGCGGGACGGGAGATGAGCAGTTCTTC.

The chain carries TRBV5-4 and TRBJ2-2; D is perhaps TRBD1 (7 bases). Per germline, CDR1 SGHNT and CDR2 YYREEE (reference sequence). The CDR3 runs to 16 residues. V was pared by 5 bases and J by 1 base, with 15 bases between. The CDR3 nucleotides are TGTGCCAGCAGGTCCTGGAGGGGGCTGAACACCGGGGAGCTGTTTTTT. The encoded protein is CASRSWRGLNTGELFF.

This chain joins TRBV6-5 and TRBJ1-1, with 8 bases lining up with TRBD1. Looked up from germline, CDR1 is MNHEY and CDR2 is SVGAGI. The CDR3 totals 15 residues. With 6 bases clipped from V and 0 bases from J, the junction kept 6 bases outside the gene matches. The CDR3 protein is CASSRGQALNTEAFF. The CDR3 DNA follows: TGTGCCAGCAGCCGGGGACAGGCGCTGAACACTGAAGCTTTCTTT.

This clone was seen only a few times. The rearrangement links TRBV5-1 to TRBJ2-7, with 7 bases lining up with TRBD1. Germline V CDR1 and CDR2: SGHRS, YFSETQ. V was pared by 4 bases and J by 4 bases, with 14 bases of the junction left unmatched. The CDR3 is made up of 16 amino acids. The CDR3 bases are TGCGCCAGCAGCCTCACGGTGGGGACAGCAGATTACGAGCAGTACGTC. It specifies CASSLTVGTADYEQYV.

This chain connects TRBV3-1 (or the pseudogene TRBV3-2) to TRBJ2-5; no clear D. Trimming removed 4 bases from V and 2 bases from J, with 5 bases in between. Germline CDR1 reads LGHDT; CDR2 reads YNNKEL (reference sequence). The CDR3 contains 12 residues. CDR3 in DNA: TGTGCCAGCAGCCGGCAGCAAGAGACCCAGTACTTC. Translating it yields CASSRQQETQYF.

The chain joins TRBV27 to TRBJ2-1; D might be TRBD2 (5 bases). The CDR3 totals 14 residues. V was cut by 2 bases and J by 5 bases, with 10 bases left in between. Germline CDR1 MNHEY, CDR2 SMNVEV (reference sequence). The CDR3 loop is CASSLKRYNNEQFF. The CDR3, as DNA: TGTGCCAGCAGTTTAAAGCGGTACAACAATGAGCAGTTCTTC.

This chain connects TRBV18 to TRBJ2-7; 7 positions match TRBD2. This CDR3 has 12 residues. V was clipped by 5 bases and J by 7 bases; unmatched bases: 5. Per germline, CDR1 KGHSH and CDR2 LQKENI. CDR3 nucleotides: TGTGCCAGCTCAACCTCTAGCGGAGAGCAGTACGTC. Protein sequence: CASSTSSGEQYV.

This clone has more than one count but fewer than ten. The chain has TRBV19 and TRBJ2-1; 7 bases map to TRBD2. V was pared by 5 bases and J by 4 bases, with 5 bases of the junction left unmatched. This CDR3 has 14 residues. Germline CDR1 LNHDA, CDR2 SQIVND (reference sequence). The CDR3, as DNA: TGTGCCAGTAGTTGGCGGGGGAATTACAATGAGCAGTTCTTC. Translation: CASSWRGNYNEQFF.

This rearrangement joins TRBV6-4 to TRBJ2-1, with 9 bases fitting TRBD2. Germline trimming cut 0 bases from V and 5 bases from J; bases unmatched to any gene: 2. Germline V gene data show CDR1 as MRHNA and CDR2 as SNTAGT. The CDR3 totals 15 residues. The CDR3 is CASSDSSGGNNEQFF. In DNA, the CDR3 is TGTGCCAGCAGTGACTCAAGCGGGGGGAACAATGAGCAGTTCTTC.

This clone appeared a single time. The V gene is TRBV7-2, the J gene TRBJ1-5; D is undetermined. CDR3 length: 14 residues. Germline V gene lookup returns CDR1 SGHTA and CDR2 FQGNSA. The ends were cut back, 1 base at V and 4 bases at J, with 8 bases in the middle. CDR3 coding DNA: TGTGCCAGCAGCTTAGGCCTGAGGAATCAGCCCCAGCATTTT. It is translated as CASSLGLRNQPQHF.